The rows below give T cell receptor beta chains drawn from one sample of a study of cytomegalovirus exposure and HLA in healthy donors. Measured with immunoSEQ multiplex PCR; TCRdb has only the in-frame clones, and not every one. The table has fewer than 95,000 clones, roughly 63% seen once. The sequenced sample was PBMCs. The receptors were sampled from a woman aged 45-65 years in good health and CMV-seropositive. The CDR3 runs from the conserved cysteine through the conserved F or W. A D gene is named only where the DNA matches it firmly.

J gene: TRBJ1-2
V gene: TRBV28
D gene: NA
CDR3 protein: CASSPPRGYANYGYTF

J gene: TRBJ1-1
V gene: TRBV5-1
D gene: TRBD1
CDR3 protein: CASSVTGVDTEAFF

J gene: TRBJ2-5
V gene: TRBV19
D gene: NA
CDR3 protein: CASSPTGQTQYF

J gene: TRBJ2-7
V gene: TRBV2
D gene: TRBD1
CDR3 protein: CASSVGQRSYEQYF

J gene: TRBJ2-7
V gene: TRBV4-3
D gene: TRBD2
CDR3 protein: CASSQQASGGYEQYF

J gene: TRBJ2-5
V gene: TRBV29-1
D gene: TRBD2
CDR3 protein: CSVISGGGGETQYF

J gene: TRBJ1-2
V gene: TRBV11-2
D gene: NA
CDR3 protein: CASSLPGVVGYTF

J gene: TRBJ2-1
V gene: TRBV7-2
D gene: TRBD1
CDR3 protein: CASRSSTGGGEQFF

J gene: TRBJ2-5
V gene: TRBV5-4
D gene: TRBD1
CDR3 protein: CASSRGTGGETQYF

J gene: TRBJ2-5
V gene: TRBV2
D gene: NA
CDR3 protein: CASRQGETQYF

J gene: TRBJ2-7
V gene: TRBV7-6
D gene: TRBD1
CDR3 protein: CASSLESGGPYEQYF

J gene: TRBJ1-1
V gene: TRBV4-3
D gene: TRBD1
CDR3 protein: CASSPGTGMNTEAFF

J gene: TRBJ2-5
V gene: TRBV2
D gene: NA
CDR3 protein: CASRTPLSGDQETQYF

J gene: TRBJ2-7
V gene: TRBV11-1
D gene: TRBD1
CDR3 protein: CASSSGDRRGSYEQYF

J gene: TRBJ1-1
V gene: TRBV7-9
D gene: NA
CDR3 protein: CASSWTERTEAFF

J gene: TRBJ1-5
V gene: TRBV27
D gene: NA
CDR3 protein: CASSLKSYSNQPQHF

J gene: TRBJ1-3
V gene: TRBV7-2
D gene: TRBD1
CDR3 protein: CASSPGQGNTIYF

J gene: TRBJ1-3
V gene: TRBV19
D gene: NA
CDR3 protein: CASSSLSGNTIYF

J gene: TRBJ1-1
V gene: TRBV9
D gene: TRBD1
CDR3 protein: CASSVDGAVWDRVKNTEAFF

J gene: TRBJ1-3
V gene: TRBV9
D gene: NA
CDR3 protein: CASSAAGTENTIYF

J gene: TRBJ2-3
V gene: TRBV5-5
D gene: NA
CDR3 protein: CASSFQGGHTDTQYF

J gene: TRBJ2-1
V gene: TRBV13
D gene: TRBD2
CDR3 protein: CASSFISGGAGNEQFF

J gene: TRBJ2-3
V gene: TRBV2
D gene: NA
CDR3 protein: CASEAFGHINTDTQYF

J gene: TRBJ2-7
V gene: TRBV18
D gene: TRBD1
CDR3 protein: CASSPNRGQGEYEQYF

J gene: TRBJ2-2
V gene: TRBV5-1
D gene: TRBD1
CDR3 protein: CASSLDRSTNTGELFF

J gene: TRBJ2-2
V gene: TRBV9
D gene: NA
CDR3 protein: CASSVWDSKAGELFF

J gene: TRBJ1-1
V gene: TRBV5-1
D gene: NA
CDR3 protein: CASSFATGLSNTEAFF

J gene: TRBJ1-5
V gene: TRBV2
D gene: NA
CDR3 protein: CASSDRSNQPQHF

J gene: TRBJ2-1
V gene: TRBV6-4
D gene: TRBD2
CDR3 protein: CASSESGGIYNEQFF

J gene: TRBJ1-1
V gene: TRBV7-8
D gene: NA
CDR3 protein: CASSFWQAEAFF